The TCR beta chain described here comes from a study of a mutant IDH1 vaccine in newly diagnosed glioma. Study in general: Patients underwent eight vaccinations, which took place in weeks 1, 3, 5, 7, 11, 15, 19 and 23. In some groups vaccination began 4-6 weeks post-radiotherapy; others received it with temozolomide. Standard pretreatment was either radiotherapy, temozolomide, or, for most, radiochemotherapy with temozolomide.

In this sample, this clone turned up a few times. Its specificity is unknown. TCRdb's table, derived via immunoSEQ multiplex PCR, lists solely in-frame clones and lacks some. The sample yields around 56,000 clones, approximately 82% seen once. The CDR3 is 13 amino acids. Per germline, CDR1 GTSNPN and CDR2 SVGIG (reference sequence). V lost 0 bases to trimming and J lost 3 bases, with 8 bases between them. General study results and limits: No link was apparently found between pseudoprogression and changes in top peripheral T cell clonotypes.

Indicated time point: week 5, during vaccination. Doses consisted of 300 ug of mutant IDH1 20-mer peptide each, paired with topical imiquimod. The sequence derives from a man aged 25 to 40 with glioma. The chain joins TRBV30 to TRBJ1-1; D is uncertain. The sequencing here drew on PBMCs, taken from a glioma patient whose treatment included an IDH1 peptide vaccine. CDR3 in amino acids: CAWSVTRHTEAFF. The DNA for the CDR3 is TGTGCCTGGAGTGTTACCCGGCACACTGAAGCTTTCTTT.